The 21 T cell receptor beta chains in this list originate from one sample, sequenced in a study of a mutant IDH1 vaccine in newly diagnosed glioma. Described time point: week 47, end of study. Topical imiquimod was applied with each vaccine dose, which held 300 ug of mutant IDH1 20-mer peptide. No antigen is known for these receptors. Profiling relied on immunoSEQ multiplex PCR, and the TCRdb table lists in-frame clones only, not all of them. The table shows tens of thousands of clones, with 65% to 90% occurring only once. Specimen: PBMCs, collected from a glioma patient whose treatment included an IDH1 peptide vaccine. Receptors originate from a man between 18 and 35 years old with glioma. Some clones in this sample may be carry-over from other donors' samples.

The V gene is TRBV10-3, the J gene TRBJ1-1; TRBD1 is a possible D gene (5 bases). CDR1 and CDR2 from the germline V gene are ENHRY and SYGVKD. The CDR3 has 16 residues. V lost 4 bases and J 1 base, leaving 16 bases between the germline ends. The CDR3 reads CAISGSLGRKNTEAFF. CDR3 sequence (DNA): TGTGCCATCAGTGGGAGCCTGGGGCGGAAGAACACTGAAGCTTTCTTT.

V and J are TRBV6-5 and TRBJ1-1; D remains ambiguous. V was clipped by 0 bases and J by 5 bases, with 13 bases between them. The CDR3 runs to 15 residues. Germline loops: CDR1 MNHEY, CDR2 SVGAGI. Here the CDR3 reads CASSYSGAAETEAFF. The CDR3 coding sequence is TGTGCCAGCAGTTACTCCGGTGCAGCCGAGACTGAAGCTTTCTTT.

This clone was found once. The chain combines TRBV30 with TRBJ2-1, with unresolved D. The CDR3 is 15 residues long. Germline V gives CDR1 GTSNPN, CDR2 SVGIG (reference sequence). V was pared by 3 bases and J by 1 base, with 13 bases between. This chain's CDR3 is CAWRVFVGSYNEQFF. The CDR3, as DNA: TGTGCCTGGAGGGTGTTCGTTGGTTCCTACAATGAGCAGTTCTTC. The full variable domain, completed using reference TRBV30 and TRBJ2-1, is SQTIHQWPATLVQPVGSPLSLECTVEGTSNPNLYWYRQAAGRGLQLLFYSVGIGQISSEVPQNLSASRPQDRQFILSSKKLLLSDSGFYLCAWRVFVGSYNEQFFGPGTRLTVL.

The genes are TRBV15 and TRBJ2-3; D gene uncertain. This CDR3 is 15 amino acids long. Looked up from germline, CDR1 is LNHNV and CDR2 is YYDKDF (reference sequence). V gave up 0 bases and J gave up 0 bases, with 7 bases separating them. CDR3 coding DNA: TGTGCCACCAGCAGAGATCTGGGTAGCACAGATACGCAGTATTTT. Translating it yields CATSRDLGSTDTQYF.

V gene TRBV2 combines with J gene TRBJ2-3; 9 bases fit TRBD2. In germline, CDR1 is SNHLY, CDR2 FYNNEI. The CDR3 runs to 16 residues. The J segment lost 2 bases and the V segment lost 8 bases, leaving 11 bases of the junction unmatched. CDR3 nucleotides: TGTGCCAGCCCTAAAGGGCCTAGCGGGAACACAGATACGCAGTATTTT. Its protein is CASPKGPSGNTDTQYF.

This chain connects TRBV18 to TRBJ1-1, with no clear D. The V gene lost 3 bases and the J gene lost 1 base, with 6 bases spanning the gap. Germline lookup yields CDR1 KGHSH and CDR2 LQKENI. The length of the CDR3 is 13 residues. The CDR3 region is CASSPSGNTEAFF. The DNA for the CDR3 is TGTGCCAGCTCACCCTCGGGGAACACTGAAGCTTTCTTT.

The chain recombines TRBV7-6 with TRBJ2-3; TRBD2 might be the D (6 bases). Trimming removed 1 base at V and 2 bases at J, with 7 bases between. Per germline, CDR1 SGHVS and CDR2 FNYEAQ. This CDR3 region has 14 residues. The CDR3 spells CASSLVGLTDTQYF. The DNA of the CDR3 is TGTGCCAGCAGCTTAGTGGGACTCACAGATACGCAGTATTTT.

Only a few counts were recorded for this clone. The CDR3 bases are TGTGCCAGTAGTACAGGGAGGGGGCCTGAAGCTTTCTTT. Residues: CASSTGRGPEAFF. V is TRBV19 and J is TRBJ1-1; TRBD1 agrees at 7 bases. J lost 6 bases, V lost 4 bases, and 5 bases had no gene match. Germline assignment: CDR1 LNHDA and CDR2 SQIVND (reference sequence). The CDR3 sequence is 13 residues long.

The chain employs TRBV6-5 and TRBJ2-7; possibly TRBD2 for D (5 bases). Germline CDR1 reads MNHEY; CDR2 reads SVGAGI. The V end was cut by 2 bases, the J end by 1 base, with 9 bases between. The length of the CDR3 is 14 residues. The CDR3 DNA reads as TGTGCCAGCAGTTACACTAGACTGTCCTACGAGCAGTACTTC. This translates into CASSYTRLSYEQYF.

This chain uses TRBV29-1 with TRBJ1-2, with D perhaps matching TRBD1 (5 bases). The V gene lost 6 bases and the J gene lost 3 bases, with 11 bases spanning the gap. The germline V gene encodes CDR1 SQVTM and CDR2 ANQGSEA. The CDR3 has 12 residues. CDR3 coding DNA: TGCAGCGTCGGCAGGGACTACTATGGCTACACCTTC. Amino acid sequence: CSVGRDYYGYTF.

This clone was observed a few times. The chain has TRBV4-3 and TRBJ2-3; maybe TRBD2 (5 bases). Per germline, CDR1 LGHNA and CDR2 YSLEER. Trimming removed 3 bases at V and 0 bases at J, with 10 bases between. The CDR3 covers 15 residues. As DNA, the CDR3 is TGCGCCAGCAGCCAGTACGAGCGGAGCACAGATACGCAGTATTTT. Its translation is CASSQYERSTDTQYF.

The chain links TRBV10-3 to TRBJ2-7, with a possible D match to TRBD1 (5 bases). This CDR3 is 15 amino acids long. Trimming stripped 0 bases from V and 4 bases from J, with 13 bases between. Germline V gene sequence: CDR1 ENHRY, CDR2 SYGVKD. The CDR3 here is CAISESDKGNYEQYF. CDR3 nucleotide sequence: TGTGCCATCAGTGAGTCGGACAAGGGGAATTACGAGCAGTACTTC.

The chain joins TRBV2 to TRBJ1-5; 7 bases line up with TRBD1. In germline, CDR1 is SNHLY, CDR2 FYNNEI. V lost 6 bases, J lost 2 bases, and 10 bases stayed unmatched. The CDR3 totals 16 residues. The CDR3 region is CASRGSRGIGNQPQHF. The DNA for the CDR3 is TGTGCCAGCAGGGGTTCCAGGGGGATCGGCAATCAGCCCCAGCATTTT.

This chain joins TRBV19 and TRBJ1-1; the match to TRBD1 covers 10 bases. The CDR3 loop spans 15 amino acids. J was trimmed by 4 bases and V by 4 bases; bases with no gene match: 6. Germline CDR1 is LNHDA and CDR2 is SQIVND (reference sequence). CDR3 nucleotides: TGTGCCAGTAGTACGACGACAGGGGGCGTCACTGAAGCTTTCTTT. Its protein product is CASSTTTGGVTEAFF. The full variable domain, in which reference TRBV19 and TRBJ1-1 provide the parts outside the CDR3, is DGGITQSPKYLFRKEGQNVTLSCEQNLNHDAMYWYRQDPGQGLRLIYYSQIVNDFQKGDIAEGYSVSREKKESFPLTVTSAQKNPTAFYLCASSTTTGGVTEAFFGQGTRLTVV.

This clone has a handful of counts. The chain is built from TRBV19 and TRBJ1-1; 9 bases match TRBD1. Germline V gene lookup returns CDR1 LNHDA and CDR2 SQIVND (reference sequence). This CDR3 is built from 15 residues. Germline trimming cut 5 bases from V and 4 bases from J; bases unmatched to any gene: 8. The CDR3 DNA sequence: TGTGCCAGTAGTTTCACCGGGACAGGGACCACTGAAGCTTTCTTT. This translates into CASSFTGTGTTEAFF. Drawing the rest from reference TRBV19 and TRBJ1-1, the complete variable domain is DGGITQSPKYLFRKEGQNVTLSCEQNLNHDAMYWYRQDPGQGLRLIYYSQIVNDFQKGDIAEGYSVSREKKESFPLTVTSAQKNPTAFYLCASSFTGTGTTEAFFGQGTRLTVV.

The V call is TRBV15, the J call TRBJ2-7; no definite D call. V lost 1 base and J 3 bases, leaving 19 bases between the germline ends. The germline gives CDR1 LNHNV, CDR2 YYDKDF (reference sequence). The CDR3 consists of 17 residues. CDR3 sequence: CATSRVNIGFPIYEQYF. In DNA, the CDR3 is TGTGCCACCAGCAGAGTCAATATTGGTTTCCCTATCTACGAGCAGTACTTC. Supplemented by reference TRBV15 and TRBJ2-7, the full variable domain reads DAMVIQNPRYQVTQFGKPVTLSCSQTLNHNVMYWYQQKSSQAPKLLFHYYDKDFNNEADTPDNFQSRRPNTSFCFLDIRSPGLGDTAMYLCATSRVNIGFPIYEQYFGPGTRLTVT.

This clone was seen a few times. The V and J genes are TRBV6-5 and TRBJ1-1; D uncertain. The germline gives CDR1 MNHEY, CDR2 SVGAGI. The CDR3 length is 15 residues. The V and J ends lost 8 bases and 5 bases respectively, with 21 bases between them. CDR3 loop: CASRSFGQSKTEAFF. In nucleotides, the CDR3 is TGTGCCAGCCGCAGTTTCGGGCAGTCTAAGACTGAAGCTTTCTTT.

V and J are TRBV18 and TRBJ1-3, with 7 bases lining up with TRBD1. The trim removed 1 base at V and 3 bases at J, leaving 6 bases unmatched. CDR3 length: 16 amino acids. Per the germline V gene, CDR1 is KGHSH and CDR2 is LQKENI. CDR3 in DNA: TGTGCCAGCTCACCACTGGGGGACAGTCGTGGAAACACCATATATTTT. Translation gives CASSPLGDSRGNTIYF.

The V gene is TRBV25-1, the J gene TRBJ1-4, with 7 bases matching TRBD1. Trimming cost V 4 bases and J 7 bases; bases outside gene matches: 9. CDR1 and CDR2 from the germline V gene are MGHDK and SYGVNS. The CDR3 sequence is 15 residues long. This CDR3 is CASSGRTGGGEKLFF. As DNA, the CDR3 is TGTGCCAGCAGTGGCCGGACAGGTGGGGGTGAAAAACTGTTTTTT.

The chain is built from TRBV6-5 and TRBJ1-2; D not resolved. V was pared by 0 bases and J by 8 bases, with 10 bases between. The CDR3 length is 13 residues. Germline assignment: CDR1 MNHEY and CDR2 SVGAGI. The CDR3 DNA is TGTGCCAGCAGTTACTCGGAAACGGGAGGCTACACCTTC. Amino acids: CASSYSETGGYTF.

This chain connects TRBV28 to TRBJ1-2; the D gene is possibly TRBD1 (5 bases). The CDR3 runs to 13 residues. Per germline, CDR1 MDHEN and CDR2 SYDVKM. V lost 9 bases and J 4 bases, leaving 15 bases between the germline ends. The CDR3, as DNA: TGTGCCAGTCTTGACAGTCACCGCTATGGCTACACCTTC. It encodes CASLDSHRYGYTF.